The present T cell receptor (beta chain) was sequenced within a study of shared clonotypes between healthy human individuals. About this clone: The antigen remains unidentified.

Study outcomes and limitations: Naive subsets tended to show greater estimated richness than memory subsets. The sole specimen, blood, was sampled, and tissue repertoires likely differ.

Researchers ran the assay at a deep level. Approximately 210 ng DNA, approximately 30,000 T cell genomes, went into each sorted-subset replicate PCR. Sequenced by immunoSEQ multiplex PCR; TCRdb stores in-frame clones only, minus some. Here the sample spans about 1 million clones, about 75% being singletons. The germline gives CDR1 LNHDA, CDR2 SQIVND (reference sequence). The CDR3 totals 14 residues. The V and J ends lost 3 bases and 5 bases respectively, with 12 bases between them. The TCR was taken from a man in his late teens or twenties in good health. Material: memory CD4+ T cells sorted from blood. Subset defined: CD45RA-negative fraction. The chain recombines TRBV19 with TRBJ2-3; D gene ambiguous. CDR3: CASSILFSGDTQYF. CDR3 nucleotide sequence: TGTGCCAGTAGTATTTTGTTCTCTGGAGATACGCAGTATTTT. Using reference TRBV19 and TRBJ2-3 for the parts outside the CDR3, the full variable domain is DGGITQSPKYLFRKEGQNVTLSCEQNLNHDAMYWYRQDPGQGLRLIYYSQIVNDFQKGDIAEGYSVSREKKESFPLTVTSAQKNPTAFYLCASSILFSGDTQYFGPGTRLTVL.